These T cell receptor beta chains were read from a single sample in a study of OX40 agonist ivuxolimab in advanced cancers. Profiled with immunoSEQ multiplex PCR; TCRdb holds only in-frame clones, not every one. The data show about 40,000 clones, about 90% seen once. Sequenced material: CD4+ or CD8+ T cells sorted from blood, taken in a trial of the OX40 agonist ivuxolimab. The receptors were sampled from an adult with an advanced solid tumor such as melanoma, head and neck, liver or kidney cancer. CDR3s include the opening cysteine and the closing phenylalanine or tryptophan. Fields, in order: CDR3 DNA, CDR3 protein, clone size, J gene, V gene, D gene. The D gene is left open where the match is weak. A row's size may be missing; if present it is once, few, many or a size class.

CDR3nt: TGTGCCAGTAGTATGAGCGGTAGTAAGACAGAGACCCAGTACTTC
CDR3aa: CASSMSGSKTETQYF
abundance: NA
j_gene: TRBJ2-5
v_gene: TRBV19
d_gene: NA

CDR3nt: TGTGCCAGCAGCTTAGACAGGGGCCCCCCCTACGAGCAGTACTTC
CDR3aa: CASSLDRGPPYEQYF
abundance: NA
j_gene: TRBJ2-7
v_gene: TRBV13
d_gene: TRBD1

CDR3nt: TGTGCCAGCAGCTCGCATCTTGGTGAGCAGTACTTC
CDR3aa: CASSSHLGEQYF
abundance: NA
j_gene: TRBJ2-7
v_gene: TRBV11-3
d_gene: NA

CDR3nt: TGCGCCAGCAGCTTGGCCTCGGACAGGATCGGCTATGGCTACACCTTC
CDR3aa: CASSLASDRIGYGYTF
abundance: NA
j_gene: TRBJ1-2
v_gene: TRBV5-1
d_gene: TRBD1

CDR3nt: TGTGCCAGCAGTGAAGCGCCGGGACAGTCCTACGAGCAGTACTTC
CDR3aa: CASSEAPGQSYEQYF
abundance: NA
j_gene: TRBJ2-7
v_gene: TRBV2
d_gene: TRBD1

CDR3nt: TGTGCCAGCAGGGCAGGGGGCTACAATGAGCAGTTCTTC
CDR3aa: CASRAGGYNEQFF
abundance: once
j_gene: TRBJ2-1
v_gene: TRBV6-5
d_gene: TRBD1

CDR3nt: TGTGCCAGTAGTTCCGGGAGAGATGGAAACACCATATATTTT
CDR3aa: CASSSGRDGNTIYF
abundance: few
j_gene: TRBJ1-3
v_gene: TRBV19
d_gene: NA

CDR3nt: TGTGCCAGCAGCCCTAGCGGGAGCCTCTCCTACAATGAGCAGTTCTTC
CDR3aa: CASSPSGSLSYNEQFF
abundance: NA
j_gene: TRBJ2-1
v_gene: TRBV14
d_gene: TRBD2

CDR3nt: TGTGCCAGCAGTTTATCGCGGGACCTTCCCGGCGACTACGAGCAGTACTTC
CDR3aa: CASSLSRDLPGDYEQYF
abundance: NA
j_gene: TRBJ2-7
v_gene: TRBV27
d_gene: NA

CDR3nt: TGTGCCAGCTCAGTGTTTGTGGGAACTGGGGAGACCCAGTACTTC
CDR3aa: CASSVFVGTGETQYF
abundance: NA
j_gene: TRBJ2-5
v_gene: TRBV18
d_gene: NA

CDR3nt: TGTGCCAGCAGCCCCTCGGGGAACTCCTACGAGCAGTACTTC
CDR3aa: CASSPSGNSYEQYF
abundance: once
j_gene: TRBJ2-7
v_gene: TRBV11-2
d_gene: NA

CDR3nt: TGTGCCACCAGCAGAGTCGTCGGGAGTACTGAGCAGTTCTTC
CDR3aa: CATSRVVGSTEQFF
abundance: once
j_gene: TRBJ2-1
v_gene: TRBV15
d_gene: NA

CDR3nt: TGTGCCATCAGTGATGAGGTAGGGATCCCTTTCTTT
CDR3aa: CAISDEVGIPFF
abundance: NA
j_gene: TRBJ1-1
v_gene: TRBV10-3
d_gene: NA

CDR3nt: TGTGCCAGCAGCCAGAAGTCCTGGCAGCCCCAGCATTTT
CDR3aa: CASSQKSWQPQHF
abundance: NA
j_gene: TRBJ1-5
v_gene: TRBV14
d_gene: NA

CDR3nt: TGTGCCAGCAGCACCCTGGCGGGATTCGGCAATCAGCCCCAGCATTTT
CDR3aa: CASSTLAGFGNQPQHF
abundance: NA
j_gene: TRBJ1-5
v_gene: TRBV5-5
d_gene: NA

CDR3nt: TGTGCCAGCAGCCAAGATGGGACAGGGGGTGACACTGAAGCTTTCTTT
CDR3aa: CASSQDGTGGDTEAFF
abundance: NA
j_gene: TRBJ1-1
v_gene: TRBV4-2
d_gene: TRBD1

CDR3nt: TGTGCCAGCAGCCGCCCCCCGGGGCAGACGCTTAGCAAGAATGAAAAACTGTTTTTT
CDR3aa: CASSRPPGQTLSKNEKLFF
abundance: NA
j_gene: TRBJ1-4
v_gene: TRBV27
d_gene: NA

CDR3nt: TGTGCCAGTAGTATGGTGAGACAGGGGAACTTTATGAACACTGAAGCTTTCTTT
CDR3aa: CASSMVRQGNFMNTEAFF
abundance: few
j_gene: TRBJ1-1
v_gene: TRBV19
d_gene: TRBD1

CDR3nt: TGTGCCAGCAGTGCCAGACGAGGCTATGGCTACACCTTC
CDR3aa: CASSARRGYGYTF
abundance: NA
j_gene: TRBJ1-2
v_gene: TRBV2
d_gene: NA

CDR3nt: TGTGCCAGCAGCCAAGATCGAGATACCTACGAGCAGTACTTC
CDR3aa: CASSQDRDTYEQYF
abundance: NA
j_gene: TRBJ2-7
v_gene: TRBV4-2
d_gene: NA

CDR3nt: TGCGCCAGCAGCTTGGTATGGAGCCACGAGCAGTACTTC
CDR3aa: CASSLVWSHEQYF
abundance: NA
j_gene: TRBJ2-7
v_gene: TRBV5-1
d_gene: NA

CDR3nt: TGTGCCAGCAGCCTTGGACAGGGAAACACTGAAGCTTTCTTT
CDR3aa: CASSLGQGNTEAFF
abundance: NA
j_gene: TRBJ1-1
v_gene: TRBV7-8
d_gene: TRBD1

CDR3nt: TGTGCCAGCAGCTACAGGGGAAACACTGAAGCTTTCTTT
CDR3aa: CASSYRGNTEAFF
abundance: once
j_gene: TRBJ1-1
v_gene: TRBV11-2
d_gene: TRBD1

CDR3nt: TGTGCCAGCAGCTTAGAGGGAAGACTCAACGAGCAGTACTTC
CDR3aa: CASSLEGRLNEQYF
abundance: once
j_gene: TRBJ2-7
v_gene: TRBV7-2
d_gene: NA

CDR3nt: TGTGCCAGCAGCGTAGGAGCGTATGGGGGCAGCTCCTACAATGAGCAGTTCTTC
CDR3aa: CASSVGAYGGSSYNEQFF
abundance: NA
j_gene: TRBJ2-1
v_gene: TRBV9
d_gene: NA